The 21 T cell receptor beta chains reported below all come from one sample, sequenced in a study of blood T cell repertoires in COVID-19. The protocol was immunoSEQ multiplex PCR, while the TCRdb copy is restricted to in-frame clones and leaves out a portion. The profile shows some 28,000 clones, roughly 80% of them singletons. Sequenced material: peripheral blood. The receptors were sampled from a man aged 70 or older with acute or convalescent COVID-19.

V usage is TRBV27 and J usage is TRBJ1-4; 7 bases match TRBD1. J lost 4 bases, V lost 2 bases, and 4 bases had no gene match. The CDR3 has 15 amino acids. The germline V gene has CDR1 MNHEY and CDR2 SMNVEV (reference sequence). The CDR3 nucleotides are TGTGCCAGCAGTTTAAAAGGACAGGATAATGAAAAACTGTTTTTT. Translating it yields CASSLKGQDNEKLFF.

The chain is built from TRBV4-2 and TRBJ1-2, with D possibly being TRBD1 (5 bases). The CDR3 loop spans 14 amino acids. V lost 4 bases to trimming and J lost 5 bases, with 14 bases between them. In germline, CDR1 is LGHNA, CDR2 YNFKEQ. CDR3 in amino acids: CASSPGSAEYGYTF. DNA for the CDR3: TGTGCCAGCAGCCCAGGGTCTGCCGAGTATGGCTACACCTTC.

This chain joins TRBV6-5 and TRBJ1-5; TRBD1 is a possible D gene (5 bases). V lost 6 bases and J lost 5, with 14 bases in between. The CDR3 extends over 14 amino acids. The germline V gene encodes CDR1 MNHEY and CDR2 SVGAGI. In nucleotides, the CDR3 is TGTGCCAGCAGAAAACAGGCTCGGTATCAGCCCCAGCATTTT. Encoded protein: CASRKQARYQPQHF.

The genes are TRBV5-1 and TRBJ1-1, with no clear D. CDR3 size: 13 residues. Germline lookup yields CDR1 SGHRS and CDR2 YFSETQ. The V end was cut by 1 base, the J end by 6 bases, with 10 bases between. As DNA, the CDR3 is TGCGCCAGCAGCTTGTTATCCAACTCTGAAGCTTTCTTT. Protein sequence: CASSLLSNSEAFF.

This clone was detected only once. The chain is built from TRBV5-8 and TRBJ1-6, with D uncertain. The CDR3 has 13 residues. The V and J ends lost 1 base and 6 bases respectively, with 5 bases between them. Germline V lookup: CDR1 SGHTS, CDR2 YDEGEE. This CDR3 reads CASSLNSNSPLHF. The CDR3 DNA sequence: TGTGCCAGCAGCTTGAACAGTAATTCACCCCTCCACTTT.

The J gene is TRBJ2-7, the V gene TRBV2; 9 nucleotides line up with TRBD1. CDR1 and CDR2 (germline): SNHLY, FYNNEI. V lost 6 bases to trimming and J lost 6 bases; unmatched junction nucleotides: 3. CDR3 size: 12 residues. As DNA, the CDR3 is TGTGCCAGCAGGACAGGGGGTCTCGAGCAGTACTTC. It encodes CASRTGGLEQYF.

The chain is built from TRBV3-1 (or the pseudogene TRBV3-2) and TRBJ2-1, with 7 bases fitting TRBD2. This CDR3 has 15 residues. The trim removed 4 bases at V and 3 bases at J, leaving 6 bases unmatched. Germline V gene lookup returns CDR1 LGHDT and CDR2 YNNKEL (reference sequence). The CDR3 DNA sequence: TGTGCCAGCAGCCTGACGTCTAGCGGCTACAATGAGCAGTTCTTC. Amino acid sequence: CASSLTSSGYNEQFF.

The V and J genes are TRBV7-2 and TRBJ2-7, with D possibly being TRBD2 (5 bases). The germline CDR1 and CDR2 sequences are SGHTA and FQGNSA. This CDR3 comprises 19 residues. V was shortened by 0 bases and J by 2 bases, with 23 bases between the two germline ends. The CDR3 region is CASSLALYSRWGAPYEQYF. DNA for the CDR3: TGTGCCAGCAGCTTAGCGCTTTACTCCCGGTGGGGAGCTCCCTACGAGCAGTACTTC. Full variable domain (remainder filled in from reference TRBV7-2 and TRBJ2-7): GAGVSQSPSNKVTEKGKDVELRCDPISGHTALYWYRQSLGQGLEFLIYFQGNSAPDKSGLPSDRFSAERTGGSVSTLTIQRTQQEDSAVYLCASSLALYSRWGAPYEQYFGPGTRLTVT.

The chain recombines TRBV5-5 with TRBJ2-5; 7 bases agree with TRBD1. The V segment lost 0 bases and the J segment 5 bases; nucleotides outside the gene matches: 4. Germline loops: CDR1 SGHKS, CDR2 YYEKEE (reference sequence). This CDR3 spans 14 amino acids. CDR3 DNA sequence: TGTGCCAGCAGCTTGGGACAGGGTATTGAGACCCAGTACTTC. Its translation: CASSLGQGIETQYF.

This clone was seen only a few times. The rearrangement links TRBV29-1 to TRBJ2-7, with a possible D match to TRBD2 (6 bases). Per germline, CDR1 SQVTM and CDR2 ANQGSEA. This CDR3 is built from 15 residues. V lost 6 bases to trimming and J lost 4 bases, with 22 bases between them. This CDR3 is CSVKSRGGGRYEQYF. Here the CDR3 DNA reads TGCAGCGTCAAGTCCCGAGGTGGAGGGAGATACGAGCAGTACTTC.

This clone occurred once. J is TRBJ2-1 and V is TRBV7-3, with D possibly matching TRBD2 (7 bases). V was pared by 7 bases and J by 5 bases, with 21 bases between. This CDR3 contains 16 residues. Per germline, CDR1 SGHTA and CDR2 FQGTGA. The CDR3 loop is CASTVAGDTKNNEQFF. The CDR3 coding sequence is TGTGCCAGCACCGTCGCGGGGGACACTAAAAACAATGAGCAGTTCTTC.

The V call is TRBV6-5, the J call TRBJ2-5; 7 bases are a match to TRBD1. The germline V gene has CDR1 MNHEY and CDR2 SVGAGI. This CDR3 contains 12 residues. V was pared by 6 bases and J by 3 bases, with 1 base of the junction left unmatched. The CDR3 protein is CASRGQKETQYF. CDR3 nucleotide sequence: TGTGCCAGCAGGGGACAGAAAGAGACCCAGTACTTC.

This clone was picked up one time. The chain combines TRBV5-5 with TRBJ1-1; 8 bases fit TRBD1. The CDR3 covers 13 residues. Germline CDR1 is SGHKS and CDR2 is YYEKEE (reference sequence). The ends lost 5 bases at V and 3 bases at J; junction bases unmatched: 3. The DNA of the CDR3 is TGTGCCAGCAGTACACAGGGGGACACTGAAGCTTTCTTT. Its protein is CASSTQGDTEAFF.

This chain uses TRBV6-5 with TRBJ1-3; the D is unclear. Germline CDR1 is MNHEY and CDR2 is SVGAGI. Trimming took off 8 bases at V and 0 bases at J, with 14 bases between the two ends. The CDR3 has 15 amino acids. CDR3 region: CASRGRALSGNTIYF. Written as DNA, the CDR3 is TGTGCCAGCCGAGGTCGCGCCCTCTCTGGAAACACCATATATTTT.

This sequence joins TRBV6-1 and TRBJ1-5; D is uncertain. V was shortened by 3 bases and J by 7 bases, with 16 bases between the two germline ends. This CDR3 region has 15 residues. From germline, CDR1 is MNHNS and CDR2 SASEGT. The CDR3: CASSESVSGQQPQHF. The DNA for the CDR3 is TGTGCCAGCAGTGAGTCGGTAAGTGGGCAGCAGCCCCAGCATTTT.

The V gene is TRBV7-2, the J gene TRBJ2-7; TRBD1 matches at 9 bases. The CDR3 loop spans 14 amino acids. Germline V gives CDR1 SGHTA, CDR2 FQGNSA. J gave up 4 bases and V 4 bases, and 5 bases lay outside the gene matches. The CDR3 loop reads CASSSNRGRYEQYF. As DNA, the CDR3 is TGTGCCAGCAGCTCAAACAGGGGGCGATACGAGCAGTACTTC.

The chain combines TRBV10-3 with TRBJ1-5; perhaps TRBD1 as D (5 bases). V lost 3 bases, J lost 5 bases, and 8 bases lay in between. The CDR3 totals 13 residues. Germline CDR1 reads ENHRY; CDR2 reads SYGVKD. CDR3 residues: CAISEKGDQPQHF. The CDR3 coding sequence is TGTGCCATCAGTGAAAAAGGGGATCAGCCCCAGCATTTT.

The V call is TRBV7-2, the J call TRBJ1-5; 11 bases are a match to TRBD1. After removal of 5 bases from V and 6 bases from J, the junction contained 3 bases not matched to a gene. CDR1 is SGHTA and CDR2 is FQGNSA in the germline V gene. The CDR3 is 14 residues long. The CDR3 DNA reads TGTGCCAGCAGCCGGACAGGGGGCAGTCAGCCCCAGCATTTT. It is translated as CASSRTGGSQPQHF.

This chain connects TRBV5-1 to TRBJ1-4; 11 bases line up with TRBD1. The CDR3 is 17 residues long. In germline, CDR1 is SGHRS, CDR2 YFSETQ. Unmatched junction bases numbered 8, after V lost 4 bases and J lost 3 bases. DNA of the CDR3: TGCGCCAGCAGCAAAGGACAGGGGGCGGTCTCTAATGAAAAACTGTTTTTT. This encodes CASSKGQGAVSNEKLFF.

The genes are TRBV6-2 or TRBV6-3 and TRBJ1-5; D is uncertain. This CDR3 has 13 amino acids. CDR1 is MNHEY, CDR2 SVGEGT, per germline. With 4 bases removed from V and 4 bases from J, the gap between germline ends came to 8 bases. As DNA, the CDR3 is TGTGCCAGCAGTTTGACGGGGAATCAGCCCCAGCATTTT. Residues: CASSLTGNQPQHF.

For the CDR3, the DNA is TGCGCCAGCAGTGAGTCGCGGAGCACGGCAGCCTCAAAGTCCTACGAGCAGTACTTC. Translated, it gives CASSESRSTAASKSYEQYF. The chain couples TRBV10-1 to TRBJ2-7; D is unresolved. V lost 0 bases and J 1 base, leaving 22 bases between the germline ends. Germline CDR1 WNHNN, CDR2 SYGVQD (reference sequence). This CDR3 has 19 residues.